The 18 T cell receptor beta chains below all came from one sample that was sequenced in a study of T cell repertoires in cytomegalovirus infection. Via MiXCR, TCRdb re-called the reads, giving one row per CDR3 protein. The sample has hundreds of thousands of distinct CDR3 sequences; about 24% are singletons. The source material was CD8+ T cells from PBMCs. All receptors come from a human donor in good health (CMV status not recorded). Some clones in this sample may be carry-over from other donors' samples.

This sequence joins TRBV27 and TRBJ2-1, with a weak D call TRBD2 (5 bases). There are 14 residues in the CDR3. Germline V gene lookup returns CDR1 MNHEY and CDR2 SMNVEV (reference sequence). The V end was cut by 2 bases, the J end by 5 bases, with 10 bases between. The CDR3: CASSLGSSHNEQFF. The CDR3 bases are TGTGCCAGCAGTTTAGGGTCTAGCCACAATGAGCAGTTCTTC.

This clonotype was recorded a few times. V usage is TRBV7-9 and J usage is TRBJ2-4; 8 positions agree with TRBD1. The CDR3 contains 17 residues. The V gene's germline CDR1 is SEHNR and CDR2 FQNEAQ (reference sequence). V lost 0 bases and J lost 2; bases outside the gene matches: 6. In nucleotides, the CDR3 is TGTGCCAGCAGCTTAGCGGCAGGGGGCGCTTCCAAAAACATTCAGTACTTC. Protein product: CASSLAAGGASKNIQYF.

This chain uses TRBV27 with TRBJ2-3; D may be TRBD1 (5 bases). V shed 2 bases and J shed 4 bases, with 10 bases lying between them. This CDR3 is built from 14 residues. Germline lookup yields CDR1 MNHEY and CDR2 SMNVEV (reference sequence). CDR3 residues: CASSLRARADTQYF. The CDR3 region has the DNA TGTGCCAGCAGTTTAAGGGCCAGGGCAGATACGCAGTATTTT.

In regard to this clonotype: A read error may produce the germline difference seen at one junction end. The rearrangement uses TRBV15 and TRBJ2-2, with D perhaps given as TRBD1 or TRBD2 (5 bases each). Germline lookup yields CDR1 LNHNV and CDR2 YYDKDF (reference sequence). The CDR3 loop spans 14 amino acids. CDR3 sequence reads: CAIPDISNTGKLFF. CDR3 coding DNA: TGTGCCATCCCGGACATCTCGAACACCGGGAAGCTGTTTTTT.

The rearrangement uses TRBV4-2 and TRBJ2-2; weak D call: TRBD2 (6 bases). Looked up from germline, CDR1 is LGHNA and CDR2 is YNFKEQ. Trimming removed 3 bases at V and 10 bases at J, with 24 bases between. The CDR3 runs 17 residues. The CDR3 DNA is TGTGCCAGCAGCCACCCCAGGGCGGGACTTCCCCGACCGGAGCTGTTTTTT. Translating gives CASSHPRAGLPRPELFF.

This clonotype was counted a few times. V gene TRBV6-5 combines with J gene TRBJ1-5; no reliable D call. V gave up 0 bases and J gave up 5 bases, with 17 bases separating them. The CDR3 extends over 17 amino acids. Germline CDR1 MNHEY, CDR2 SVGAGI. The CDR3 spells CASSYSILTAIYQPQHF. The CDR3 nucleotides are TGTGCCAGCAGTTACTCGATTCTAACAGCCATTTATCAGCCCCAGCATTTT.

This clonotype was counted between two and nine times. The chain joins TRBV20-1 to TRBJ1-1, with D possibly TRBD1 on 6 matching bases. Germline-derived CDR1 and CDR2 are DFQATT and SNEGSKA (reference sequence). CDR3 size: 17 residues. V was shortened by 1 base and J by 0 bases, with 18 bases between the two germline ends. The DNA of the CDR3 is TGCAGTGCTAGAGTGGGGGGCCGGACGCTCGTGAACACTGAAGCTTTCTTT. This encodes CSARVGGRTLVNTEAFF.

Regarding this clonotype: Given a much more abundant clone one base away, this may be a read error. The chain has TRBV7-9 and TRBJ2-1, with a possible D match to TRBD1 (5 bases). CDR1 and CDR2 (germline): SEHNR, FQNEAQ (reference sequence). The V and J ends lost 4 bases and 5 bases respectively, with 15 bases between them. The CDR3 contains 15 residues. In nucleotides, the CDR3 is TGTGCCAGCAGCTCCCGAGGACATGAGGACAATGAGCAGTTCTTC. It specifies CASSSRGHEDNEQFF.

The CDR3 protein is CSARVGDYEQYV. Written as DNA, the CDR3 is TGCAGTGCTAGAGTGGGGGACTACGAGCAGTACGTC. The chain combines TRBV20-1 with TRBJ2-7; D is possibly TRBD1 or TRBD2 (5 bases each). This CDR3 has 12 residues. V shed 1 base and J shed 3 bases, with 7 bases lying between them. Germline loops: CDR1 DFQATT, CDR2 SNEGSKA (reference sequence).

This clonotype was counted many times. The J gene is TRBJ1-4, the V gene TRBV7-6; D remains unclear. This CDR3 has 14 residues. Between the trimmed V and J ends, which lost 0 bases and 8 bases, there was a span of 10 bases. Germline V gene data show CDR1 as SGHVS and CDR2 as FNYEAQ. In nucleotides, the CDR3 is TGTGCCAGCAGCTTAGCGCCTGGAGGGGAAAAACTGTTTTTT. It translates to CASSLAPGGEKLFF.

This clonotype was picked up many times. The chain employs TRBV7-9 and TRBJ1-4; D is undetermined. CDR3 length: 15 residues. V was cut by 6 bases and J by 8 bases, with 19 bases left in between. Germline CDR1 SEHNR, CDR2 FQNEAQ (reference sequence). The CDR3 nucleotides read TGTGCCAGCAGTAACGAGGCCAAAGATCCCGAAAAACTGTTTTTT. Translation: CASSNEAKDPEKLFF.

This clonotype was counted only a few times. The gene calls are TRBV20-1 and TRBJ1-5, with unresolved D. V was shortened by 1 base and J by 7 bases, with 14 bases between the two germline ends. Germline CDR1 reads DFQATT; CDR2 reads SNEGSKA (reference sequence). There are 14 residues in the CDR3. CDR3 region: CSARGQQFRQPQHF. The CDR3 nucleotides are TGCAGTGCTAGAGGGCAGCAATTCAGGCAGCCCCAGCATTTT.

This clonotype came up a few times. The J gene is TRBJ2-6, the V gene TRBV6-2 or TRBV6-3; D possibly corresponds to TRBD1 (5 bases). Germline assignment: CDR1 MNHEY and CDR2 SVGEGT. With 0 bases removed from V and 2 bases from J, the gap between germline ends came to 11 bases. The CDR3 has 17 residues. The CDR3 region has the DNA TGTGCCAGCAGTTACTCGAAAGGGGCGGCTGGGGCCAACGTCCTGACTTTC. Amino acids: CASSYSKGAAGANVLTF.

This clonotype was counted at least ten times. The chain employs TRBV12-3 or TRBV12-4 and TRBJ2-7, with D unclear. V was clipped by 3 bases and J by 2 bases, with 8 bases between them. The CDR3 consists of 13 residues. CDR3 in amino acids: CASSLTEPYEQYF. The CDR3 nucleotides are TGTGCCAGCAGTTTGACTGAGCCCTACGAGCAGTACTTC.

This clonotype was detected a few times. The chain has TRBV20-1 and TRBJ1-1, with D possibly TRBD1 on 5 matching bases. Trimming stripped 3 bases from V and 1 base from J, with 9 bases between. The CDR3 loop spans 13 amino acids. Germline V gene sequence: CDR1 DFQATT, CDR2 SNEGSKA (reference sequence). The CDR3, as DNA: TGCAGTGCTAGGGGGCGGTGGAACACTGAAGCTTTCTTT. Its protein product is CSARGRWNTEAFF.

With respect to this clonotype: A read error may be the cause here, since a much bigger clone is one base away. This chain links TRBV10-3 with TRBJ2-1; a possible D gene is TRBD1 (6 bases). The CDR3 totals 14 residues. Trimming removed 1 base at V and 6 bases at J, with 10 bases between. The V gene's germline CDR1 is ENHRY and CDR2 SYGVKD. This CDR3 reads CAISEFKQGNEQFF. DNA of the CDR3: TGTGCCATCAGTGAGTTCAAACAGGGCAATGAGCAGTTCTTC.

This clonotype was recorded a few times. V is TRBV29-1 and J is TRBJ2-3, with TRBD2 identical over 10 bases. Germline CDR1 SQVTM, CDR2 ANQGSEA. The CDR3 runs 17 residues. Trimming at V came to 7 bases and at J to 0 bases, leaving 13 bases not matched to a gene. Here the CDR3 DNA reads TGCAGCGCCTACCTAGCGGGGGATCCTACTAGCACAGATACGCAGTATTTT. Amino acid sequence: CSAYLAGDPTSTDTQYF.

The gene calls are TRBV6-6 and TRBJ2-7; 7 positions agree with TRBD1. The CDR3 contains 15 residues. Germline CDR1 is MNHNY and CDR2 is SVGAGI (reference sequence). V lost 5 bases, J lost 0 bases, and 7 bases stayed unmatched. As DNA, the CDR3 is TGTGCCAGCAGTCTCTCGAGGGACAGCTCCTACGAGCAGTACGTC. Translating gives CASSLSRDSSYEQYV.